This T cell receptor (beta chain) derives from a study of technical replicates of blood from several donors. The protocol was immunoSEQ multiplex PCR, while the TCRdb copy is restricted to in-frame clones and leaves out a portion. Of some 70,000 clones in the sample, approximately 97% are singletons; the top ten hold 0.2% to 0.3%. This clone was detected a few times. The germline V gene encodes CDR1 MNHNS and CDR2 SASEGT. The length of the CDR3 is 12 residues. After removal of 11 bases from V and 5 bases from J, the junction contained 6 bases not matched to a gene. This TCR came from a human donor in good health. The chain couples TRBV6-1 to TRBJ1-1; 9 nucleotides agree with TRBD1. The sequenced sample was T cells isolated from PBMCs. The CDR3 DNA sequence: TGTGCCGGGGGACAGGGATTGACTGAAGCTTTCTTT. Amino acid sequence: CAGGQGLTEAFF.